The next 20 T cell receptor beta chains were all read from a single sample in a study of PD-1 blockade in classical Hodgkin lymphoma. The time point here: cycle 4 day 1 (C4D1), after more than five weeks of nivolumab. Patients all relapsed after autologous stem cell transplantation, and there was variation in brentuximab vedotin exposure. TCRdb's table, derived via immunoSEQ multiplex PCR, lists solely in-frame clones and lacks some. Of approximately 29,000 clones listed, over 70% are singletons. The sequencing used peripheral blood mononuclear cells (PBMCs), collected before the fourth cycle of nivolumab. The receptor set was obtained from a human donor with classical Hodgkin lymphoma.

The V call is TRBV25-1, the J call TRBJ2-2; no definite D call. The CDR3 length is 14 residues. Germline V gene data show CDR1 as MGHDK and CDR2 as SYGVNS. Between the trimmed V and J ends, which lost 1 base and 3 bases, there was a span of 6 bases. CDR3: CASSESGDTGELFF. The CDR3, as DNA: TGTGCCAGCAGTGAATCAGGAGACACCGGGGAGCTGTTTTTT.

The rearrangement links TRBV28 to TRBJ2-3, with D uncertain. From germline, CDR1 is MDHEN and CDR2 SYDVKM. The CDR3 covers 14 residues. Trimming took off 6 bases at V and 0 bases at J, with 10 bases between the two ends. CDR3 region: CASSPQRSTDTQYF. The DNA for the CDR3 is TGTGCCAGCAGCCCCCAGCGAAGCACAGATACGCAGTATTTT.

This clone was found once. The chain uses TRBV2 and TRBJ2-2; D is tentatively TRBD1 or TRBD2 (7 bases each). With 5 bases removed from V and 7 bases from J, the gap between germline ends came to 17 bases. The CDR3 contains 15 residues. Germline CDR1 is SNHLY and CDR2 is FYNNEI. The CDR3 loop is CASSRQGGGDGELFF. The CDR3 bases are TGTGCCAGCAGTAGACAGGGAGGGGGAGACGGGGAGCTGTTTTTT.

The chain couples TRBV6-6 to TRBJ2-1; 8 nucleotides agree with TRBD1. Germline loops: CDR1 MNHNY, CDR2 SVGAGI (reference sequence). The CDR3 is 14 amino acids. Trimming cost V 7 bases and J 3 bases; bases outside gene matches: 5. The CDR3 nucleotides read TGTGCCAGCATGGTACAGGGGGACTACAATGAGCAGTTCTTC. Translating it yields CASMVQGDYNEQFF.

This clone was seen a single time. The chain is built from TRBV30 and TRBJ1-6; D is uncertain. Germline V gene sequence: CDR1 GTSNPN, CDR2 SVGIG (reference sequence). The CDR3 has 13 amino acids. V dropped 3 bases and J dropped 9 bases, with 12 bases sitting between them. DNA of the CDR3: TGTGCCTGGAGGTACAGCGTGGGTTCACCCCTCCACTTT. Translating gives CAWRYSVGSPLHF.

The gene calls are TRBV9 and TRBJ1-6, with D uncertain. V was trimmed by 0 bases and J by 6 bases, leaving 13 bases between them. The germline gives CDR1 SGDLS, CDR2 YYNGEE. This CDR3 is built from 16 residues. The CDR3 bases are TGTGCCAGCAGCGTAGAAGAGGCGACTCCTAATTCACCCCTCCACTTT. Translated: CASSVEEATPNSPLHF.

The V gene is TRBV7-9, the J gene TRBJ2-3; a weak D match, TRBD1 (5 bases). The ends were cut back, 1 base at V and 2 bases at J, with 10 bases in the middle. The CDR3 totals 15 residues. CDR1 SEHNR and CDR2 FQNEAQ come from the germline V gene (reference sequence). Written as DNA, the CDR3 is TGTGCCAGCAGCTTAGGACAGCCCACCACAGATACGCAGTATTTT. Its translation: CASSLGQPTTDTQYF. The entire variable domain, with the rest obtained from reference TRBV7-9 and TRBJ2-3, is as follows: DTGVSQNPRHKITKRGQNVTFRCDPISEHNRLYWYRQTLGQGPEFLTYFQNEAQLEKSRLLSDRFSAERPKGSFSTLEIQRTEQGDSAMYLCASSLGQPTTDTQYFGPGTRLTVL.

The chain carries TRBV20-1 and TRBJ2-7, with D perhaps TRBD1 (5 bases). The length of the CDR3 is 10 residues. Trimming stripped 4 bases from V and 6 bases from J, with 7 bases between. The germline V gene has CDR1 DFQATT and CDR2 SNEGSKA (reference sequence). Written as DNA, the CDR3 is TGCAGTGCTATAGACAGCGAGCAGTACTTC. Translated, it gives CSAIDSEQYF.

The chain is built from TRBV7-8 and TRBJ2-1, with D unresolved. This CDR3 spans 15 amino acids. Between the trimmed V and J ends, which lost 8 bases and 2 bases, there was a span of 16 bases. Germline V gene lookup returns CDR1 SGHVS and CDR2 FQNEAQ. CDR3 region: CASRITQSPYNEQFF. CDR3 coding DNA: TGTGCCAGCCGGATAACACAGTCCCCCTACAATGAGCAGTTCTTC.

The rearrangement links TRBV18 to TRBJ2-7; D remains ambiguous. Trimming removed 0 bases at V and 5 bases at J, with 11 bases between. This CDR3 is 14 amino acids long. Germline CDR1 and CDR2: KGHSH and LQKENI. CDR3 amino acids: CASSPPSAADEQYF. Written as DNA, the CDR3 is TGTGCCAGCTCACCACCGTCGGCGGCGGACGAGCAGTACTTC. The whole variable domain, filled in from reference TRBV18 and TRBJ2-7, reads NAGVMQNPRHLVRRRGQEARLRCSPMKGHSHVYWYRQLPEEGLKFMVYLQKENIIDESGMPKERFSAEFPKEGPSILRIQQVVRGDSAAYFCASSPPSAADEQYFGPGTRLTVT.

This clone was counted once. V and J are TRBV5-1 and TRBJ2-1; D is perhaps TRBD2 (7 bases). Germline loops: CDR1 SGHRS, CDR2 YFSETQ. The V and J ends lost 0 bases and 5 bases respectively, with 12 bases between them. The CDR3 covers 15 residues. DNA for the CDR3: TGCGCCAGCAGCTTGGAGGCGGGGGCCCACAATGAGCAGTTCTTC. This gives the protein CASSLEAGAHNEQFF.

The V and J genes are TRBV7-9 and TRBJ2-5; D remains ambiguous. This CDR3 has 14 residues. CDR1 and CDR2 from the germline V gene are SEHNR and FQNEAQ (reference sequence). The germline V and J ends were trimmed by 4 bases and 5 bases, with 14 bases remaining between them. CDR3 sequence: CASSSQPPLETQYF. CDR3 DNA: TGTGCCAGCAGCTCCCAACCGCCCCTGGAGACCCAGTACTTC.

This clone has a handful of counts. The chain employs TRBV7-7 and TRBJ2-2; D gene uncertain. V was clipped by 5 bases and J by 2 bases, with 6 bases between them. There are 13 residues in the CDR3. From germline, CDR1 is SSHAT and CDR2 FNYEAQ (reference sequence). Written as DNA, the CDR3 is TGTGCCAGCAGCCCAAGTAACACCGGGGAGCTGTTTTTT. This gives the protein CASSPSNTGELFF.

Here the CDR3 reads CASSSVTGGSGDTQYF. In nucleotides, the CDR3 is TGTGCCAGCAGCTCCGTTACAGGGGGCTCCGGAGATACGCAGTATTTT. The genes are TRBV5-6 and TRBJ2-3; 9 positions match TRBD1. CDR1 is SGHDT, CDR2 YYEEEE, per germline. The V segment lost 3 bases and the J segment 5 bases; nucleotides outside the gene matches: 10. The CDR3 covers 16 residues.

The rearrangement uses TRBV6-4 and TRBJ2-1; either TRBD1 or TRBD2 may supply D (6 bases each). Per the germline V gene, CDR1 is MRHNA and CDR2 is SNTAGT. Trimming cost V 5 bases and J 2 bases, with 10 bases left between them. The CDR3 sequence is 14 residues long. This CDR3 reads CASSPEGAYNEQFF. The CDR3 nucleotides read TGTGCCAGCAGTCCGGAGGGGGCCTACAATGAGCAGTTCTTC.

The J gene is TRBJ2-7, the V gene TRBV19; 9 nucleotides agree with TRBD1. Per the germline V gene, CDR1 is LNHDA and CDR2 is SQIVND (reference sequence). V lost 5 bases to trimming and J lost 2 bases; unmatched junction nucleotides: 4. The CDR3 sequence is 14 residues long. DNA for the CDR3: TGTGCCAGTAGTGGGGACAGGGAACCCTACGAGCAGTACTTC. As protein: CASSGDREPYEQYF. Complete variable domain (other parts from reference TRBV19 and TRBJ2-7): DGGITQSPKYLFRKEGQNVTLSCEQNLNHDAMYWYRQDPGQGLRLIYYSQIVNDFQKGDIAEGYSVSREKKESFPLTVTSAQKNPTAFYLCASSGDREPYEQYFGPGTRLTVT.

The table lists this clone with a few counts. J is TRBJ2-3 and V is TRBV6-4; 7 bases are a match to TRBD2. The germline V gene encodes CDR1 MRHNA and CDR2 SNTAGT. Unmatched junction bases numbered 4, after V lost 3 bases and J lost 1 base. The CDR3 sequence is 15 residues long. In DNA form, the CDR3 reads TGTGCCAGCAGTGAAACGGCGGGGGGCACAGATACGCAGTATTTT. Its translation is CASSETAGGTDTQYF.

This chain joins TRBV7-6 and TRBJ1-1, with TRBD1 matching 10 bases. Germline assignment: CDR1 SGHVS and CDR2 FNYEAQ. Trimming cost V 1 base and J 6 bases; bases outside gene matches: 8. The CDR3 covers 16 residues. The CDR3 DNA reads TGTGCCAGCAGCTTAGAGGTAGGGACAGGGGCCTCTGAAGCTTTCTTT. Amino acids: CASSLEVGTGASEAFF.

This sequence joins TRBV9 and TRBJ2-1; 9 positions agree with TRBD2. The CDR3 loop spans 15 amino acids. In germline, CDR1 is SGDLS, CDR2 YYNGEE. Losses at the gene ends were 4 bases for V and 0 bases for J; bases not matched to a gene: 2. CDR3 bases: TGTGCCAGCAGCCCTAGCGGGACCTCCTACAATGAGCAGTTCTTC. Translation: CASSPSGTSYNEQFF.

The chain employs TRBV14 and TRBJ1-6; tentative D call: TRBD1 (5 bases). The germline CDR1 and CDR2 sequences are SGHDN and FVKESK. The CDR3 has 15 amino acids. V was pared by 1 base and J by 7 bases, with 11 bases between. DNA for the CDR3: TGTGCCAGCAGCCAAGCTGGGGCTCGGAATTCACCCCTCCACTTT. This codes for CASSQAGARNSPLHF.